This T cell receptor beta chain was captured by sequencing in a study of blood T cell repertoires in COVID-19 (dated by TCRdb to about 2020). As for the study more broadly: Samples covering the acute and convalescent phases of COVID-19 were provided by collaborators in the United States, Italy and Spain. The prospective study material was composed of cDNA or gDNA derived from T cells, B-cell-depleted T cells, or PBMCs. The dataset comprised deeply sampled blood TCRbeta repertoires from subjects exposed to, actively infected with, or recovered from COVID-19. The repertoires were released in a freely available public database intended as a resource for research on the immune response to SARS-CoV-2. The samples were drawn from two sources: the first 160 participants of the ongoing ImmuneRACE study, and 1,200 or so subjects contributed by 6 global collaborators. The sample metadata nearly always contained a de-identified subject ID, COVID-19 status, age in years and sex. Where available, HLA class I and class II types were taken from metadata supplied by the sample provider and were not determined by assay-based typing. The investigation overall reported the following: How much clinical and demographic metadata was included differed by source and by participant, and the metadata was provided uncurated.

TCRbeta CDR3 regions were amplified from genomic DNA by means of the immunoSEQ Assay, a bias-controlled multiplex PCR. Under the source paper's analysis protocol: The number of nucleated cells in each sample was estimated from the amplification of reference gene primers within the assay. To quantify the absolute abundance of each unique TCRbeta CDR3 rearrangement, sequence reads were collapsed and filtered. For each sample, productive Simpson clonality was calculated as the square root of Simpson's diversity index over productive rearrangements. TCRdb took over this immuneACCESS table, retaining in-frame rearrangements with V and J assigned. Such tables are incomplete; in checked studies, under half of the missing clones stem from an unresolved V gene, and the remainder is unexplained. The V and J calls and clone size were taken over from that table, and D and trimming were inferred from the DNA. The sample records over 150,000 clones, around 85% of which are singletons. Together, the top ten hold about 29% of the sample.

Notes on this clone: Its antigen remains undetermined. No clone much larger than this one lies a single base away; base qualities are absent. Other DNA sequences in this specimen translate into the identical CDR3.

From cysteine to phenylalanine, the CDR3 is 13 amino acids long. Of all the DNA, just the CDR3 is kept, 39 bases in frame from base 1. Looking up the germline V gene yields CDR1 SGHRS and CDR2 YFSETQ. Trimming costs V 3 bases and J 2 bases, and their ends lie 8 bases apart. Whole blood was collected in K2EDTA tubes by collaborating institutions according to the institutions' own protocols. For TCRbeta analysis, collaborators shipped samples in one of three forms: frozen whole blood, isolated PBMCs, or DNA extracted from either of those sample types. This clonotype originated in a woman aged 55 to 70 with acute or convalescent COVID-19. The chain is assembled from TRBV5-1 and TRBJ1-1; 5 matching bases give a weak D call of TRBD1. Sequenced material: peripheral blood. The nucleotides are TGCGCCAGCAGCTCGCAGGGAAACACTGAAGCTTTCTTT. It specifies CASSSQGNTEAFF.